The 16 T cell receptor beta chains below were found in one sample sequenced in a study of radiation and T cells in renal cell carcinoma. Generated by immunoSEQ multiplex PCR, the TCRdb table keeps only in-frame clones and is missing some. The sample records roughly 53,000 clones, 83% being singletons. Time point: baseline pretreatment blood. Treatment denoted: 15 Gy SBRT to primary tumor, nephrectomy 4 weeks later. Sequencing was performed on blood, taken from a patient whose treatment included radiotherapy and nephrectomy. The receptor set was obtained from a woman in her seventies with renal cell carcinoma.

V gene TRBV7-7 combines with J gene TRBJ1-2; TRBD1 agrees at 8 bases. The V and J ends lost 5 bases and 4 bases, in that order; junction bases with no gene match: 9. The CDR3 is 15 amino acids. Germline V CDR1 and CDR2: SSHAT, FNYEAQ (reference sequence). DNA of the CDR3: TGTGCCAGCAGCACCGACAGGGGCTGCCCCTATGGCTACACCTTC. Protein product: CASSTDRGCPYGYTF. Filled out from reference TRBV7-7 and TRBJ1-2, the complete variable domain reads GAGVSQSPRYKVTKRGQDVTLRCDPISSHATLYWYQQALGQGPEFLTYFNYEAQPDKSGLPSDRFSAERPEGSISTLTIQRTEQRDSAMYRCASSTDRGCPYGYTFGSGTRLTVV.

The chain has TRBV28 and TRBJ1-1; 9 bases line up with TRBD1. Looked up from germline, CDR1 is MDHEN and CDR2 is SYDVKM. The CDR3 is made up of 14 amino acids. Trimming at V came to 5 bases and at J to 4 bases, leaving 5 bases not matched to a gene. In DNA, the CDR3 is TGTGCCAGCAGTGTCCCGACAGGGGGCACTGAAGCTTTCTTT. This gives the protein CASSVPTGGTEAFF.

The chain is built from TRBV7-3 and TRBJ2-1, with D unresolved. Germline CDR1 reads SGHTA; CDR2 reads FQGTGA. The V gene lost 2 bases and the J gene lost 2 bases, with 13 bases spanning the gap. The CDR3 covers 16 residues. CDR3 sequence reads: CASSLGHHLPYNEQFF. The CDR3 DNA is TGTGCCAGCAGCTTAGGTCACCATCTTCCCTACAATGAGCAGTTCTTC.

The chain joins TRBV7-9 to TRBJ1-5, with D maybe TRBD1 (5 bases). Trimming took 6 bases from V and 1 from J, leaving 10 bases between them. CDR3 length: 14 residues. The germline V gene encodes CDR1 SEHNR and CDR2 FQNEAQ (reference sequence). The CDR3 spells CASSQGVSNQPQHF. The CDR3 DNA sequence: TGTGCCAGCAGTCAGGGAGTGAGCAATCAGCCCCAGCATTTT.

V gene TRBV5-1 combines with J gene TRBJ2-5, with TRBD2 matching 9 bases. V lost 4 bases, J lost 1 base, and 8 bases stayed unmatched. CDR1 and CDR2 from the germline V gene are SGHRS and YFSETQ. The CDR3 has 16 amino acids. DNA for the CDR3: TGCGCCAGCAGCGCCGGGACTAGCATGGCCCAAGAGACCCAGTACTTC. Protein sequence: CASSAGTSMAQETQYF.

V and J are TRBV5-1 and TRBJ2-5; D remains unclear. The length of the CDR3 is 13 residues. Trimming took 0 bases from V and 1 from J, leaving 4 bases between them. Germline CDR1 is SGHRS and CDR2 is YFSETQ. The CDR3 coding sequence is TGCGCCAGCAGCTTGGGTCCCCAAGAGACCCAGTACTTC. Protein: CASSLGPQETQYF.

The chain carries TRBV12-5 and TRBJ2-7; no clear D. Deletions cut 5 bases from V and 3 bases from J, with 17 bases between. The CDR3 length is 15 residues. Germline CDR1 and CDR2: LGHNT and FRNRAP. CDR3 coding DNA: TGTGCTAGTGGTGCCCCCCTGGGGAACCACTACGAGCAGTACTTC. It codes for CASGAPLGNHYEQYF.

This clone was found a few times. The chain combines TRBV19 with TRBJ1-5; D possibly corresponds to TRBD1 (5 bases). The CDR3 length is 14 residues. CDR1 and CDR2 from the germline V gene are LNHDA and SQIVND (reference sequence). Trimming took off 8 bases at V and 0 bases at J, with 11 bases between the two ends. The CDR3 protein is CASHAGNSNQPQHF. CDR3 bases: TGTGCCAGTCACGCAGGGAATAGCAATCAGCCCCAGCATTTT.

The chain uses TRBV19 and TRBJ1-2; D is undetermined. Trimming removed 2 bases from V and 4 bases from J, with 8 bases in between. In germline, CDR1 is LNHDA, CDR2 SQIVND (reference sequence). This CDR3 comprises 13 residues. CDR3 residues: CASSIRGPYGYTF. For the CDR3, the DNA is TGTGCCAGTAGTATACGAGGGCCCTATGGCTACACCTTC.

The gene calls are TRBV4-3 and TRBJ2-1; D is perhaps TRBD1 or TRBD2 (6 bases each). Germline V CDR1 and CDR2: LGHNA, YSLEER. The CDR3 is made up of 15 amino acids. V was cut by 3 bases and J by 0 bases, with 9 bases left in between. In DNA, the CDR3 is TGCGCCAGCAGCCAGGGGGGCAGCTCCTACAATGAGCAGTTCTTC. Its translation: CASSQGGSSYNEQFF.

The chain uses TRBV15 and TRBJ2-7; D unresolved. V was trimmed by 0 bases and J by 0 bases, leaving 6 bases between them. This CDR3 has 14 residues. Germline V CDR1 and CDR2: LNHNV, YYDKDF (reference sequence). As DNA, the CDR3 is TGTGCCACCAGCAGAGATCATGGCTCCTACGAGCAGTACTTC. This sequence encodes CATSRDHGSYEQYF.

This chain joins TRBV5-4 and TRBJ2-1, with a possible D match to TRBD2 (6 bases). Between the trimmed V and J ends, which lost 7 bases and 8 bases, there was a span of 16 bases. Germline CDR1 reads SGHNT; CDR2 reads YYREEE (reference sequence). The CDR3 runs to 13 residues. The CDR3 nucleotides are TGTGCCAGCGGAGGGGCCCGGTGGGATGAGCAGTTCTTC. The encoded protein is CASGGARWDEQFF.

This chain connects TRBV5-4 to TRBJ2-5, with TRBD1 matching over 9 bases. Germline lookup yields CDR1 SGHNT and CDR2 YYREEE (reference sequence). CDR3 length equals 15 residues. Trimming cost V 0 bases and J 5 bases; bases outside gene matches: 5. The CDR3 is CASSLVGTGSETQYF. The CDR3 bases are TGTGCCAGCAGCTTGGTCGGGACAGGGAGCGAGACCCAGTACTTC.

CDR3 DNA: TGTGCCAGCAGTTTTACTAGCGGGAGGAGCTACAATGAGCAGTTCTTC. This translates into CASSFTSGRSYNEQFF. V is TRBV27 and J is TRBJ2-1; 12 bases agree with TRBD2. There are 16 residues in the CDR3. Germline CDR1 MNHEY, CDR2 SMNVEV (reference sequence). After removal of 3 bases from V and 3 bases from J, the junction contained 3 bases not matched to a gene.

The V and J genes are TRBV5-1 and TRBJ1-3; 7 bases are a match to TRBD1. V shed 0 bases and J 4 bases; nucleotides not matched to a gene: 10. The CDR3 sequence is 17 residues long. The V gene's germline CDR1 is SGHRS and CDR2 YFSETQ. In DNA form, the CDR3 reads TGCGCCAGCAGCTTGGCAGGGGGTCGAGAGTACGGAAACACCATATATTTT. Translating it yields CASSLAGGREYGNTIYF.

The chain carries TRBV29-1 and TRBJ2-6, with unresolved D. This CDR3 contains 13 residues. Germline V gene lookup returns CDR1 SQVTM and CDR2 ANQGSEA. Trimming took off 4 bases at V and 4 bases at J, with 8 bases between the two ends. This CDR3 is CSVVAWGANVLTF. DNA for the CDR3: TGCAGCGTTGTGGCGTGGGGGGCCAACGTCCTGACTTTC.